This passage covers 8 T cell receptor beta chains from one sample sequenced in a study of blood T cell repertoires in COVID-19. Libraries were prepared by immunoSEQ multiplex PCR; TCRdb keeps only in-frame clonotypes and omits some of them. The sample records about 200,000 clones, around 88% being singletons. Sequencing was done on a sample of PBMCs or T cells enriched from blood (not recorded which). Receptors were obtained from a man aged 35 to 55 with acute COVID-19.

In its sample, this clone was seen once. The rearrangement links TRBV28 to TRBJ2-1, with D perhaps matching TRBD1 (6 bases). Trimming removed 3 bases at V and 8 bases at J, with 17 bases between. The CDR3 covers 15 residues. CDR1 and CDR2 from the germline V gene are MDHEN and SYDVKM. CDR3 sequence: CASSFAGDSRYEQFF. The CDR3, as DNA: TGTGCCAGCAGTTTTGCAGGGGATAGTAGGTATGAGCAGTTCTTC.

V gene TRBV27 combines with J gene TRBJ1-2; no clear D gene. The CDR3 totals 14 residues. V lost 2 bases and J lost 4, with 11 bases in between. Looked up from germline, CDR1 is MNHEY and CDR2 is SMNVEV (reference sequence). The CDR3 region has the DNA TGTGCCAGCAGTTTAAGTATGGGCAGCTATGGCTACACCTTC. Amino acids: CASSLSMGSYGYTF.

CDR3 in amino acids: CASSFRSRSTDTQYF. The CDR3 nucleotides are TGTGCCAGCAGTTTCCGGTCTAGAAGCACAGATACGCAGTATTTT. This rearrangement joins TRBV28 to TRBJ2-3; D is unclear. The V and J ends lost 3 bases and 0 bases respectively, with 10 bases between them. This CDR3 is built from 15 residues. Germline V CDR1 and CDR2: MDHEN, SYDVKM.

This chain connects TRBV7-9 to TRBJ2-7; unclear D gene. The V and J ends lost 4 bases and 0 bases respectively, with 7 bases between them. Germline V gives CDR1 SEHNR, CDR2 FQNEAQ (reference sequence). The CDR3 contains 13 residues. CDR3 loop: CASSYDSSYEQYF. CDR3 coding DNA: TGTGCCAGCAGCTATGATAGCTCCTACGAGCAGTACTTC.

The chain combines TRBV7-9 with TRBJ2-3, with TRBD2 matching over 9 bases. This CDR3 contains 17 residues. CDR1 and CDR2 (germline): SEHNR, FQNEAQ (reference sequence). The junction had 9 bases not matched to a gene; V was cut back by 1 base and J by 4 bases. The chain's CDR3 is CASSLVAGGPGADTQYF. As DNA, the CDR3 is TGTGCCAGCAGCTTAGTTGCGGGAGGGCCGGGGGCAGATACGCAGTATTTT.

In this sample, this clone turned up once. V usage is TRBV29-1 and J usage is TRBJ1-4; D call uncertain. CDR3 length: 13 amino acids. The germline CDR1 and CDR2 sequences are SQVTM and ANQGSEA. Trimming took off 6 bases at V and 0 bases at J, with 8 bases between the two ends. The CDR3, as DNA: TGCAGCGTAAGAGATACAACTAATGAAAAACTGTTTTTT. Amino acids: CSVRDTTNEKLFF.

J is TRBJ2-1 and V is TRBV4-1; D unresolved. Per germline, CDR1 MGHRA and CDR2 YSYEKL. The CDR3 extends over 14 amino acids. The V and J ends lost 3 bases and 0 bases respectively, with 6 bases between them. For the CDR3, the DNA is TGCGCCAGCAGCCACCCCGGCTCCTACAATGAGCAGTTCTTC. As protein: CASSHPGSYNEQFF.

In this sample, this clone turned up a few times. V is TRBV12-3 or TRBV12-4 and J is TRBJ1-1, with TRBD1 identical over 12 bases. V gave up 6 bases and J gave up 13 bases; unmatched junction bases: 9. This CDR3 has 13 amino acids. CDR3 loop: CASSSGQGANVFF. CDR3 nucleotides: TGTGCCAGCAGCTCGGGACAGGGGGCTAATGTTTTCTTT.